This is a list of T cell receptor beta chains from one sample in a study of CD8+ T cells in alopecia areata. Method: immunoSEQ multiplex PCR; TCRdb's copy keeps in-frame clones and lacks some. The table lists around 120,000 clones, 35% to 40% of them singletons. Sequences were obtained from CD4+ T cells sorted from blood. The receptors were gathered from a human donor with alopecia areata. CDR3s include the opening cysteine and the closing phenylalanine or tryptophan. Fields, in order: CDR3 DNA, CDR3 protein, V gene, D gene, CDR3 length, J gene, clone size. D genes are given only for firm matches. Some rows mark clone size as missing; the rest say once, few, many or name a class of expanded clone.

CDR3nt: TGTGCCAGTCATCAGGGGGGGCCTAACTATGGCTACACCTTC
CDR3aa: CASHQGGPNYGYTF
v_gene: TRBV19
d_gene: TRBD1
len: 14
j_gene: TRBJ1-2
abundance: .

CDR3nt: TGTGCCTGGAGTGTAGGGGGGGGCCAAGAGACCCAGTACTTC
CDR3aa: CAWSVGGGQETQYF
v_gene: TRBV30
d_gene: .
len: 14
j_gene: TRBJ2-5
abundance: .

CDR3nt: TGCGCCAGCAGATCCAGCCGACAGGGATGGAACTATGGCTACACCTTC
CDR3aa: CASRSSRQGWNYGYTF
v_gene: TRBV5-1
d_gene: TRBD1
len: 16
j_gene: TRBJ1-2
abundance: few

CDR3nt: TGCAGCGTTGAAGACGAGCCGGCAGGGATAGGAAGGGAGCAGTACTTC
CDR3aa: CSVEDEPAGIGREQYF
v_gene: TRBV29-1
d_gene: .
len: 16
j_gene: TRBJ2-7
abundance: few

CDR3nt: TGCGCCAGCAGCTCCCTTTGGGGCCACCAAGAGACCCAGTACTTC
CDR3aa: CASSSLWGHQETQYF
v_gene: TRBV5-1
d_gene: .
len: 15
j_gene: TRBJ2-5
abundance: .

CDR3nt: TGTGCCTGGAGTGTCGGAGGTTCGGCTGGCTATGGCTACACCTTC
CDR3aa: CAWSVGGSAGYGYTF
v_gene: TRBV30
d_gene: .
len: 15
j_gene: TRBJ1-2
abundance: once

CDR3nt: TGCAGCGTTAACAGGGGCCACCAAGAGACCCAGTACTTC
CDR3aa: CSVNRGHQETQYF
v_gene: TRBV29-1
d_gene: TRBD1
len: 13
j_gene: TRBJ2-5
abundance: .

CDR3nt: TGCAGCTCGAAGACGGATACGCAGTATTTT
CDR3aa: CSSKTDTQYF
v_gene: TRBV29-1
d_gene: .
len: 10
j_gene: TRBJ2-3
abundance: few

CDR3nt: TGTGCCAGCAGCTCTTCCAGGGGTTATGAGGAGACCCAGTACTTC
CDR3aa: CASSSSRGYEETQYF
v_gene: TRBV7-8
d_gene: .
len: 15
j_gene: TRBJ2-5
abundance: few

CDR3nt: TGTGCCAGCAGTTCCGAGACAGCGACCTTCTACGAGCAGTACTTC
CDR3aa: CASSSETATFYEQYF
v_gene: TRBV27
d_gene: .
len: 15
j_gene: TRBJ2-7
abundance: .

CDR3nt: TGTGCCAGCAGTGAACAAGGTTACGAGCAGTACTTC
CDR3aa: CASSEQGYEQYF
v_gene: TRBV2
d_gene: .
len: 12
j_gene: TRBJ2-7
abundance: few

CDR3nt: TGCAGCGTCGGACAGGGGAACACTGAAGCTTTCTTT
CDR3aa: CSVGQGNTEAFF
v_gene: TRBV29-1
d_gene: TRBD1
len: 12
j_gene: TRBJ1-1
abundance: .

CDR3nt: TGTGCCAGCGCCAAGAAGGGGGCGCAGGCTGGGGCCAACGTCCTGACTTTC
CDR3aa: CASAKKGAQAGANVLTF
v_gene: TRBV27
d_gene: TRBD1
len: 17
j_gene: TRBJ2-6
abundance: few

CDR3nt: TGTGCCAGCAGCTTGGGGTGGACTAGCGGCTACGAGCAGTACTTC
CDR3aa: CASSLGWTSGYEQYF
v_gene: TRBV7-2
d_gene: TRBD2
len: 15
j_gene: TRBJ2-7
abundance: .

CDR3nt: TGTGCCAGCAGCCCACTAGCGGGGAAGGGAGATACGCAGTATTTT
CDR3aa: CASSPLAGKGDTQYF
v_gene: TRBV7-2
d_gene: TRBD2
len: 15
j_gene: TRBJ2-3
abundance: .

CDR3nt: TGTGCCTGGAGACGGGCCACTAGCGGGCTTTCGTATGAGCAGTTCTTC
CDR3aa: CAWRRATSGLSYEQFF
v_gene: TRBV30
d_gene: TRBD2
len: 16
j_gene: TRBJ2-1
abundance: .

CDR3nt: TGTGCCACCAGCAGACTCGGGACTTATGGCTACACCTTC
CDR3aa: CATSRLGTYGYTF
v_gene: TRBV15
d_gene: .
len: 13
j_gene: TRBJ1-2
abundance: .

CDR3nt: TGTGCCAGCAGAACCGGGACGTGGACCTACGAGCAGTACTTC
CDR3aa: CASRTGTWTYEQYF
v_gene: TRBV6-5
d_gene: .
len: 14
j_gene: TRBJ2-7
abundance: few

CDR3nt: TGCAGCGTTTCGACAGCGACGAACACTGAAGCTTTCTTT
CDR3aa: CSVSTATNTEAFF
v_gene: TRBV29-1
d_gene: .
len: 13
j_gene: TRBJ1-1
abundance: .

CDR3nt: TGCAGCGTTGAGGGGGACAGGAGCTATGGCTACACCTTC
CDR3aa: CSVEGDRSYGYTF
v_gene: TRBV29-1
d_gene: TRBD1
len: 13
j_gene: TRBJ1-2
abundance: few

CDR3nt: TGCAGCGTTGAAGAGTCCGGCTACAATGAGCAGTTCTTC
CDR3aa: CSVEESGYNEQFF
v_gene: TRBV29-1
d_gene: .
len: 13
j_gene: TRBJ2-1
abundance: few

CDR3nt: TGCGCCAGCAGCCCGGGACAGGGGGAGACCCAGTACTTC
CDR3aa: CASSPGQGETQYF
v_gene: TRBV5-1
d_gene: TRBD1
len: 13
j_gene: TRBJ2-5
abundance: .

CDR3nt: TGCAGCGTCGGCCCAGGGGTAGGGGTGAGGGAAGCTTTCTTT
CDR3aa: CSVGPGVGVREAFF
v_gene: TRBV29-1
d_gene: .
len: 14
j_gene: TRBJ1-1
abundance: .

CDR3nt: TGCGCCAGCAGCCTGAGACAGACTTACGAGCAGTACTTC
CDR3aa: CASSLRQTYEQYF
v_gene: TRBV5-1
d_gene: .
len: 13
j_gene: TRBJ2-7
abundance: .

CDR3nt: TGCAGCGGGACGTCTGGCAACAATGAGCAGTTCTTC
CDR3aa: CSGTSGNNEQFF
v_gene: TRBV29-1
d_gene: .
len: 12
j_gene: TRBJ2-1
abundance: .

CDR3nt: TGTGCCAGCAGCCTGCAAGAGACCCAGTACTTC
CDR3aa: CASSLQETQYF
v_gene: TRBV14
d_gene: .
len: 11
j_gene: TRBJ2-5
abundance: .

CDR3nt: TGCAGCGTCCCCCACGGACCGGTGCAGGAGACCCAGTACTTC
CDR3aa: CSVPHGPVQETQYF
v_gene: TRBV29-1
d_gene: .
len: 14
j_gene: TRBJ2-5
abundance: few

CDR3nt: TGTGCCAGCAGCTTCCGGACTCAAAGCTCCTACGAGCAGTACTTC
CDR3aa: CASSFRTQSSYEQYF
v_gene: TRBV11-2
d_gene: .
len: 15
j_gene: TRBJ2-7
abundance: .

CDR3nt: TGCAGCGCCTCGGACAGGACCTACGAGCAGTACTTC
CDR3aa: CSASDRTYEQYF
v_gene: TRBV29-1
d_gene: TRBD1
len: 12
j_gene: TRBJ2-7
abundance: .

CDR3nt: TGTGCCACCAGCAGGGCCCCCAGCGGGGAGCTGTTTTTT
CDR3aa: CATSRAPSGELFF
v_gene: TRBV15
d_gene: .
len: 13
j_gene: TRBJ2-2
abundance: .

CDR3nt: TGTGCCAGCAGTTCTGCCGGGGCGGAAAAACTGTTTTTT
CDR3aa: CASSSAGAEKLFF
v_gene: TRBV28
d_gene: .
len: 13
j_gene: TRBJ1-4
abundance: .

CDR3nt: TGCGCCAGCAGCCAAGGGTTAGCGGGAGGTCCAGATACGCAGTATTTT
CDR3aa: CASSQGLAGGPDTQYF
v_gene: TRBV4-1
d_gene: TRBD2
len: 16
j_gene: TRBJ2-3
abundance: .

CDR3nt: TGCGCCAGCAGCCAAACTAGCGGGAAACAGTACGAGCAGTACTTC
CDR3aa: CASSQTSGKQYEQYF
v_gene: TRBV4-1
d_gene: TRBD2
len: 15
j_gene: TRBJ2-7
abundance: .

CDR3nt: TGTGCCAGTTCCATAGCGGATCAAGAGACCCAGTACTTC
CDR3aa: CASSIADQETQYF
v_gene: TRBV18
d_gene: .
len: 13
j_gene: TRBJ2-5
abundance: .

CDR3nt: TGTGCCAGCAGGTCGGGACAGGGGAGCAATGGCTACACCTTC
CDR3aa: CASRSGQGSNGYTF
v_gene: TRBV6-5
d_gene: TRBD1
len: 14
j_gene: TRBJ1-2
abundance: .

CDR3nt: TGTGCCAGCAGCTTATCCCGTGGACTAGCGGGGCTCACAGATACGCAGTATTTT
CDR3aa: CASSLSRGLAGLTDTQYF
v_gene: TRBV7-3
d_gene: TRBD2
len: 18
j_gene: TRBJ2-3
abundance: .

CDR3nt: TGTGCCTGGGGTGTGGACAGGGGGTCCTACGAGCAGTACTTC
CDR3aa: CAWGVDRGSYEQYF
v_gene: TRBV30
d_gene: TRBD1
len: 14
j_gene: TRBJ2-7
abundance: few

CDR3nt: TGCGCCAGCAGCATAACAGGAGATCAGCCCCAGCATTTT
CDR3aa: CASSITGDQPQHF
v_gene: TRBV5-1
d_gene: .
len: 13
j_gene: TRBJ1-5
abundance: .

CDR3nt: TGTGCCAGCAGCTCCGGACTAGGCCTCTTGAGTGGCTACACCTTC
CDR3aa: CASSSGLGLLSGYTF
v_gene: TRBV7-3
d_gene: .
len: 15
j_gene: TRBJ1-2
abundance: .

CDR3nt: TGTGCCACCAGCAGGGGACTGGAGGGGCAGTATTTT
CDR3aa: CATSRGLEGQYF
v_gene: TRBV15
d_gene: .
len: 12
j_gene: TRBJ2-3
abundance: few

CDR3nt: TGCAGCGCCCGGGATTCAGGCTACGAGCAGTACTTC
CDR3aa: CSARDSGYEQYF
v_gene: TRBV29-1
d_gene: .
len: 12
j_gene: TRBJ2-7
abundance: .

CDR3nt: TGTGCCATCAGTGAGTTGGGGGCGCGTGGCTACACCTTC
CDR3aa: CAISELGARGYTF
v_gene: TRBV10-3
d_gene: .
len: 13
j_gene: TRBJ1-2
abundance: .

CDR3nt: TGTGCCAGCAGCTTACGGGGTGAAAAACTGTTTTTT
CDR3aa: CASSLRGEKLFF
v_gene: TRBV7-9
d_gene: .
len: 12
j_gene: TRBJ1-4
abundance: few

CDR3nt: TGTGCCAGCAGTTCCACGGACAGTTGGGACTATGGCTACACCTTC
CDR3aa: CASSSTDSWDYGYTF
v_gene: TRBV28
d_gene: .
len: 15
j_gene: TRBJ1-2
abundance: .

CDR3nt: TGTGCCAGCAGGCTCGCCGGGACAGCCGCACAGTATTTT
CDR3aa: CASRLAGTAAQYF
v_gene: TRBV28
d_gene: TRBD1
len: 13
j_gene: TRBJ2-3
abundance: few

CDR3nt: TGTGCCAGCAGGAGCTCTGGGGCCAACGTCCTGACTTTC
CDR3aa: CASRSSGANVLTF
v_gene: TRBV25-1
d_gene: .
len: 13
j_gene: TRBJ2-6
abundance: .

CDR3nt: TGTGCCAGTGCCCCGGGGGGTACCAAAAACATTCAGTACTTC
CDR3aa: CASAPGGTKNIQYF
v_gene: TRBV19
d_gene: TRBD2
len: 14
j_gene: TRBJ2-4
abundance: .

CDR3nt: TGCAGCGTGCAGGGGGGGTTTCCAGGGGAGACCCAGTACTTC
CDR3aa: CSVQGGFPGETQYF
v_gene: TRBV29-1
d_gene: .
len: 14
j_gene: TRBJ2-5
abundance: .

CDR3nt: TGCAGCGTACGACCGGGCCGAAGAGAAGCTTTCTTT
CDR3aa: CSVRPGRREAFF
v_gene: TRBV29-1
d_gene: .
len: 12
j_gene: TRBJ1-1
abundance: .

CDR3nt: TGCGCCAGCAGCAGTCTGGACAGGGCGGTCGGGGAGCTGTTTTTT
CDR3aa: CASSSLDRAVGELFF
v_gene: TRBV5-1
d_gene: TRBD1
len: 15
j_gene: TRBJ2-2
abundance: few

CDR3nt: TGTGCCTGGAGCGCAAGACAGGGGAGGACCCAGTACTTC
CDR3aa: CAWSARQGRTQYF
v_gene: TRBV30
d_gene: TRBD1
len: 13
j_gene: TRBJ2-5
abundance: .

CDR3nt: TGTGCCAGCAGGCCGCTTTTTGGGGGCCGTTACAATGAGCAGTTCTTC
CDR3aa: CASRPLFGGRYNEQFF
v_gene: TRBV7-8
d_gene: .
len: 16
j_gene: TRBJ2-1
abundance: .

CDR3nt: TGTGCCACCACCAACCGTGGCAGGTCATACGAGCAGTACTTC
CDR3aa: CATTNRGRSYEQYF
v_gene: TRBV6-6
d_gene: .
len: 14
j_gene: TRBJ2-7
abundance: few